The count of the clone carrying this TCR beta chain is one. Libraries were prepared by immunoSEQ multiplex PCR; TCRdb keeps only in-frame clonotypes and omits some of them. The repertoire holds about 410,000 clones, with over 75% as singletons. The CDR3 covers 14 residues. Germline-derived CDR1 and CDR2 are SGHRS and YFSETQ. Trimming cost V 4 bases and J 4 bases, with 14 bases left between them. These data belong to a study of blood T cell repertoires in COVID-19. Recruited during active infection, patients (from Seattle) were subsequently followed longitudinally. The TCR was taken from a woman aged 40 to 55 with COVID-19, enrolled during active disease. This chain joins TRBV5-1 and TRBJ2-5; D is ambiguous. Sequenced input: peripheral blood. The CDR3 spells CASSPPPGRETQYF. The CDR3 DNA sequence: TGCGCCAGCAGCCCACCACCGGGTCGAGAGACCCAGTACTTC. Drawing the rest from reference TRBV5-1 and TRBJ2-5, the complete variable domain is KAGVTQTPRYLIKTRGQQVTLSCSPISGHRSVSWYQQTPGQGLQFLFEYFSETQRNKGNFPGRFSGRQFSNSRSEMNVSTLELGDSALYLCASSPPPGRETQYFGPGTRLLVL.